A selection of T cell receptor beta chains follows, all from one sample in a study of T cells after posttransplantation cyclophosphamide. Produced via immunoSEQ multiplex PCR; TCRdb's table is partial and in-frame only. The repertoire holds about 24,000 clones, with 86% as singletons. The sequenced material came from PBMCs. The receptors derive from a woman aged 55-69 years with a blood cancer, CMV-positive, and with a related stem cell donor. The CDR3 runs from the conserved cysteine through the conserved F or W. The D gene is left open where the match is weak. Size is omitted from some rows. Given values are once, few, many or a class for expanded clones.

CASSVGDRGTDTQYF,TGTGCCAGCAGCGTAGGGGACAGGGGGACAGATACGCAGTATTTT,TRBV9,TRBJ2-3,TRBD1,-
CASSVEGQGKNEQFF,TGTGCCAGCAGCGTAGAGGGACAGGGTAAGAATGAGCAGTTCTTC,TRBV9,TRBJ2-1,TRBD1,-
CASKSGRSYEQYF,TGTGCCAGCAAAAGCGGGAGGTCTTACGAGCAGTACTTC,TRBV27,TRBJ2-7,TRBD2,-
CASSLESYQPQHF,TGTGCCAGCAGCTTAGAGAGTTATCAGCCCCAGCATTTT,TRBV11-2,TRBJ1-5,-,-
CASRVELAGLLNNEQFF,TGTGCCAGCAGGGTAGAGCTTGCGGGGTTGCTCAACAATGAGCAGTTCTTC,TRBV21-1,TRBJ2-1,-,-
CASSPGLAKRNEQFF,TGTGCCAGCAGCCCGGGACTAGCGAAGAGGAATGAGCAGTTCTTC,TRBV9,TRBJ2-1,TRBD2,-
CASSLPTGLAGRNEQFF,TGCGCCAGCAGTCTCCCCACGGGACTAGCGGGACGAAATGAGCAGTTCTTC,TRBV23-1,TRBJ2-1,TRBD2,-
CASSWGGQPQHF,TGTGCCAGCAGCTGGGGGGGTCAGCCCCAGCATTTT,TRBV5-8,TRBJ1-5,-,few
CAGKEQGAGGYTF,TGTGCCGGCAAAGAACAGGGGGCTGGGGGCTACACCTTC,TRBV2,TRBJ1-2,TRBD1,-
CASSFLDSGANVLTF,TGTGCCAGCAGCTTTTTGGACTCCGGGGCCAACGTCCTGACTTTC,TRBV5-6,TRBJ2-6,-,-
CASSFWGRGRPDTQYF,TGTGCCAGCAGCTTTTGGGGCAGGGGGCGCCCAGATACGCAGTATTTT,TRBV7-9,TRBJ2-3,TRBD1,-
CASSGGLADYNEQFF,TGTGCCAGCAGCGGGGGACTAGCGGACTACAATGAGCAGTTCTTC,TRBV9,TRBJ2-1,TRBD2,-
CASSSRGSYVNTQYF,TGTGCCAGCAGTTCTAGGGGTAGTTATGTAAATACGCAGTATTTT,TRBV5-6,TRBJ2-3,-,-
CASSSPTGAKNIQYF,TGTGCCAGTAGTTCACCGACCGGGGCCAAAAACATTCAGTACTTC,TRBV19,TRBJ2-4,-,-
CASSIDGTARGEQFF,TGTGCCAGTAGTATAGATGGGACAGCCCGAGGTGAGCAGTTCTTC,TRBV19,TRBJ2-1,TRBD1,-
CASSVDRGRWGTGELFF,TGTGCCAGCAGCGTCGACAGGGGGCGATGGGGCACCGGGGAGCTGTTTTTT,TRBV5-4,TRBJ2-2,TRBD1,-
CASSLGGGYEQYF,TGTGCCAGCAGCTTAGGTGGCGGTTACGAGCAGTACTTC,TRBV11-3,TRBJ2-7,-,-
CASSQNTGGLEQYF,TGTGCCAGCAGCCAAAATACGGGAGGGCTAGAGCAGTACTTC,TRBV13,TRBJ2-7,TRBD2,-
CASSLDPPGYTGELFF,TGTGCCAGCAGCTTAGATCCGCCAGGGTACACCGGGGAGCTGTTTTTT,TRBV11-3,TRBJ2-2,-,-
CASKLAGAFSDTQYF,TGTGCCAGCAAATTAGCGGGGGCATTCTCAGATACGCAGTATTTT,TRBV2,TRBJ2-3,TRBD2,-
CASRPGQGSIEQFF,TGTGCCAGCAGGCCGGGACAGGGATCTATTGAGCAGTTCTTC,TRBV6-5,TRBJ2-1,TRBD1,once
CASSFWTALMNTEAFF,TGTGCCAGCAGCTTTTGGACAGCCCTAATGAACACTGAAGCTTTCTTT,TRBV5-6,TRBJ1-1,-,-
CASLGGWTEAFF,TGTGCCAGCCTGGGGGGGTGGACTGAAGCTTTCTTT,TRBV21-1,TRBJ1-1,-,-
CASSTTGGSNEQFF,TGTGCCAGTAGCACTACGGGAGGGAGCAATGAGCAGTTCTTC,TRBV19,TRBJ2-1,TRBD2,once
CASSSDSSYNEQFF,TGTGCCAGCAGCTCGGACAGCTCCTACAATGAGCAGTTCTTC,TRBV7-9,TRBJ2-1,-,-
CATSSPGGPDTQYF,TGTGCCACCAGCAGTCCGGGAGGGCCAGATACGCAGTATTTT,TRBV15,TRBJ2-3,TRBD2,-
CASSLDLAVGTQYF,TGTGCCAGCAGCTTAGACCTAGCAGTCGGGACCCAGTACTTC,TRBV7-9,TRBJ2-5,-,-
CASGPRATVNTEAFF,TGTGCCAGCGGTCCCCGGGCGACAGTGAACACTGAAGCTTTCTTT,TRBV7-6,TRBJ1-1,-,-
CSVSQGRGNQPQHF,TGCAGCGTTTCACAGGGAAGAGGCAATCAGCCCCAGCATTTT,TRBV29-1,TRBJ1-5,-,-